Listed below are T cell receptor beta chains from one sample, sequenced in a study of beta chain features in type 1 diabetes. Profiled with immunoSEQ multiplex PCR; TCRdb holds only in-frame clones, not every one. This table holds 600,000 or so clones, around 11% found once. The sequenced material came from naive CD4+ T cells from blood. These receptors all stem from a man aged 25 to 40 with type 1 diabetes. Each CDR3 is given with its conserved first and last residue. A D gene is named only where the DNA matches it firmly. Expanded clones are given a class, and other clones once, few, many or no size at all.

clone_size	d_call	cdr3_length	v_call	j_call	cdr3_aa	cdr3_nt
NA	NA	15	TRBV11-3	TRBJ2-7	CASSSTIGGTYEQYF	TGTGCCAGCAGCTCAACCATAGGAGGAACCTACGAGCAGTACTTC
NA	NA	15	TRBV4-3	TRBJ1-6	CASSQEGLGNSPLHF	TGCGCCAGCAGCCAAGAGGGTCTAGGTAATTCACCCCTCCACTTT
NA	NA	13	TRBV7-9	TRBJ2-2	CASSSGSAGELFF	TGTGCCAGCAGCTCAGGGTCGGCCGGGGAGCTGTTTTTT
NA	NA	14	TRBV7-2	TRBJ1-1	CASSLRVDGTEAFF	TGTGCCAGCAGCTTAAGGGTCGACGGGACTGAAGCTTTCTTT
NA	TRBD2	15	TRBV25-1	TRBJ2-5	CASSELAGPQETQYF	TGTGCCAGCAGTGAACTAGCGGGACCACAAGAGACCCAGTACTTC
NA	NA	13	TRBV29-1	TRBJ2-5	CSVDGQLQETQYF	TGCAGCGTTGATGGACAGTTACAAGAGACCCAGTACTTC
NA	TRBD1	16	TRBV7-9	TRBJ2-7	CASSPTRGQAYYEQYF	TGTGCCAGCAGCCCTACGCGGGGACAGGCGTACTACGAGCAGTACTTC
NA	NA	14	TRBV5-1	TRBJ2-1	CASSLGLVDNEQFF	TGCGCCAGCAGCTTGGGACTAGTCGACAATGAGCAGTTCTTC
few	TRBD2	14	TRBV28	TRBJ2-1	CASRASGEYNEQFF	TGTGCCAGCAGGGCTAGCGGGGAATACAATGAGCAGTTCTTC
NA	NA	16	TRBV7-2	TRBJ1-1	CASSPRPAGSETEAFF	TGTGCCAGCAGCCCCCGGCCAGCAGGGTCGGAAACTGAAGCTTTCTTT
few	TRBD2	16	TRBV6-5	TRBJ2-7	CASSFAGLAGTDEQYF	TGTGCCAGCAGTTTCGCCGGACTAGCGGGGACTGACGAGCAGTACTTC
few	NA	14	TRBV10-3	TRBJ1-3	CAISEGSVGNTIYF	TGTGCCATCAGTGAGGGCAGCGTAGGAAACACCATATATTTT
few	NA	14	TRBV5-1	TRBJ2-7	CASSLAPANYEQYF	TGCGCCAGCAGCTTGGCCCCGGCCAACTACGAGCAGTACTTC
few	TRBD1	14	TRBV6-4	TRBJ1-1	CASSVFQGDPEAFF	TGTGCCAGCAGTGTGTTTCAGGGGGACCCTGAAGCTTTCTTT
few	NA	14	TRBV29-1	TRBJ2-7	CSVARDSRSLEQYF	TGCAGCGTAGCTCGGGACTCCCGCTCCCTCGAGCAGTACTTC
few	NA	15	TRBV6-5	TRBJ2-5	CASSYSGPRPGTQYF	TGTGCCAGCAGTTACTCGGGTCCACGGCCAGGAACCCAGTACTTC
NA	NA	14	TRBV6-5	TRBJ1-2	CASSYSGQNYGYTF	TGTGCCAGCAGTTACTCCGGACAGAACTATGGCTACACCTTC
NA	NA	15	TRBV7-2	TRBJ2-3	CASSLEARGPDTQYF	TGTGCCAGCAGCTTAGAGGCGCGGGGACCAGATACGCAGTATTTT
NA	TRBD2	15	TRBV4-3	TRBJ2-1	CASSQLAGTTNEQFF	TGCGCCAGCAGCCAACTAGCGGGGACGACGAATGAGCAGTTCTTC
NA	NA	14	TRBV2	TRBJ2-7	CASAGTVGSYEQYF	TGTGCCAGTGCGGGGACAGTGGGCTCCTACGAGCAGTACTTC
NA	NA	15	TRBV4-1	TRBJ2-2	CASSQDLGYTGELFF	TGCGCCAGCAGCCAAGATTTGGGGTACACCGGGGAGCTGTTTTTT
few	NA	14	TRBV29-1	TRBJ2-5	CSVARALRGETQYF	TGCAGCGTTGCTCGGGCCCTCAGGGGAGAGACCCAGTACTTC
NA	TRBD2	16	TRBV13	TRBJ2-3	CASSSSGGGSTDTQYF	TGTGCCAGCAGCTCCAGCGGGGGGGGCTCCACAGATACGCAGTATTTT
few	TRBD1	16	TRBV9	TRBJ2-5	CASTKSTGGWGETQYF	TGTGCCAGCACCAAATCCACAGGGGGCTGGGGAGAGACCCAGTACTTC
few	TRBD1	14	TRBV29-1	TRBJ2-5	CSVEDMGQGETQYF	TGCAGCGTTGAAGACATGGGACAGGGAGAGACCCAGTACTTC
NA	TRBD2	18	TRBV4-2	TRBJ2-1	CASSQVAVIAGAYNEQFF	TGTGCCAGCAGCCAAGTGGCGGTGATAGCGGGGGCCTACAATGAGCAGTTCTTC
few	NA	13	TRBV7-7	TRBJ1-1	CASSLEVNTEAFF	TGTGCTAGCAGCTTAGAGGTGAACACTGAAGCTTTCTTT